A single sample is the source of the 8 T cell receptor beta chains below, sequenced in a study of blood T cell repertoires in COVID-19 (dated by TCRdb to 2020 to 2022). Preparation of the library involved the immunoSEQ multiplex PCR assay. The source is immuneACCESS, and TCRdb retained only in-frame sequences with V and J called. Part of the clones is not carried over; for the studies checked, unresolved V genes explain less than half of this, and the remainder is unexplained. Within this sample are roughly 250,000 clones, with about 85% of them counted one time only. The ten top clones hold approximately 3.8% of the sample. Source material: peripheral blood. The source is a man aged 55 to 69 who had recovered from COVID-19.

The chain uses TRBV5-4 and TRBJ2-2; 7 nucleotides agree with TRBD2. The CDR3 has 15 residues. Germline V CDR1 and CDR2: SGHNT, YYREEE (reference sequence). The V gene end was trimmed by 4 bases and the J gene end by 4 bases; junction bases not matched to a gene: 7. The CDR3 is CASSRDLAGTGELFF. In DNA form, the CDR3 reads TGTGCCAGCAGCCGGGACTTAGCGGGCACCGGGGAGCTGTTTTTT.

The chain employs TRBV7-2 and TRBJ2-5, with 9 bases that match TRBD2. The CDR3 totals 16 residues. V dropped 5 bases and J dropped 5; count of bases not matched to a gene: 12. CDR1 and CDR2 (germline): SGHTA, FQGNSA. The CDR3 is CASSTLGGGGYETQYF. The CDR3 DNA sequence: TGTGCCAGCAGCACCCTTGGCGGGGGGGGGTACGAGACCCAGTACTTC.

The chain is built from TRBV2 and TRBJ2-1, with D possibly TRBD1 on 6 matching bases. This CDR3 is built from 13 residues. V lost 4 bases, J lost 5 bases, and 9 bases lay in between. CDR1 SNHLY and CDR2 FYNNEI come from the germline V gene. The CDR3 protein is CASSADSNNEQFF. The CDR3 nucleotides are TGTGCCAGCAGTGCGGACAGTAACAATGAGCAGTTCTTC.

The V gene is TRBV3-1 (or the pseudogene TRBV3-2), the J gene TRBJ1-2, with D uncertain. This CDR3 contains 15 residues. V was cut by 3 bases and J by 3 bases, with 14 bases left in between. Germline V lookup: CDR1 LGHDT, CDR2 YNNKEL (reference sequence). Written as DNA, the CDR3 is TGTGCCAGCAGCCACGAAGCGGCCTTCGACTATGGCTACACCTTC. Amino acid sequence: CASSHEAAFDYGYTF.

The CDR3 sequence: CASSQAIQGFDYGYTF. The CDR3 nucleotides read TGCGCCAGCAGCCAGGCAATACAGGGGTTCGACTATGGCTACACCTTC. V usage is TRBV4-1 and J usage is TRBJ1-2, with 7 bases lining up with TRBD1. Per germline, CDR1 MGHRA and CDR2 YSYEKL. The CDR3 runs to 16 residues. V lost 3 bases, J lost 3 bases, and 10 bases stayed unmatched.

CDR3 coding DNA: TGTGCCAGCAGGACGGACAGGGGAGGCCACGAGCAGTACTTC. It codes for CASRTDRGGHEQYF. V gene TRBV6-5 combines with J gene TRBJ2-7, with 9 bases that match TRBD1. Germline V gene data show CDR1 as MNHEY and CDR2 as SVGAGI. The CDR3 totals 14 residues. V shed 6 bases, J shed 5 bases, and the junction held 8 bases outside the gene matches.

This clone was seen only once. The chain joins TRBV7-2 to TRBJ2-7, with TRBD2 matching 10 bases. CDR3 length equals 17 residues. Germline lookup yields CDR1 SGHTA and CDR2 FQGNSA. Trimming took 1 base from V and 5 from J; bases not matched to a gene: 11. CDR3: CASSLGPAGGPRNEQYF. The DNA of the CDR3 is TGTGCCAGCAGCTTAGGCCCAGCGGGGGGGCCTAGAAACGAGCAGTACTTC.

V gene TRBV30 combines with J gene TRBJ1-2; TRBD1 matches 11 bases. The length of the CDR3 is 13 residues. V was pared by 6 bases and J by 7 bases, with 7 bases of the junction left unmatched. Germline V gives CDR1 GTSNPN, CDR2 SVGIG (reference sequence). The CDR3 DNA is TGTGCCTGCAAGGGACAGGGGGAAGGTGGCTACACCTTC. This gives the protein CACKGQGEGGYTF.